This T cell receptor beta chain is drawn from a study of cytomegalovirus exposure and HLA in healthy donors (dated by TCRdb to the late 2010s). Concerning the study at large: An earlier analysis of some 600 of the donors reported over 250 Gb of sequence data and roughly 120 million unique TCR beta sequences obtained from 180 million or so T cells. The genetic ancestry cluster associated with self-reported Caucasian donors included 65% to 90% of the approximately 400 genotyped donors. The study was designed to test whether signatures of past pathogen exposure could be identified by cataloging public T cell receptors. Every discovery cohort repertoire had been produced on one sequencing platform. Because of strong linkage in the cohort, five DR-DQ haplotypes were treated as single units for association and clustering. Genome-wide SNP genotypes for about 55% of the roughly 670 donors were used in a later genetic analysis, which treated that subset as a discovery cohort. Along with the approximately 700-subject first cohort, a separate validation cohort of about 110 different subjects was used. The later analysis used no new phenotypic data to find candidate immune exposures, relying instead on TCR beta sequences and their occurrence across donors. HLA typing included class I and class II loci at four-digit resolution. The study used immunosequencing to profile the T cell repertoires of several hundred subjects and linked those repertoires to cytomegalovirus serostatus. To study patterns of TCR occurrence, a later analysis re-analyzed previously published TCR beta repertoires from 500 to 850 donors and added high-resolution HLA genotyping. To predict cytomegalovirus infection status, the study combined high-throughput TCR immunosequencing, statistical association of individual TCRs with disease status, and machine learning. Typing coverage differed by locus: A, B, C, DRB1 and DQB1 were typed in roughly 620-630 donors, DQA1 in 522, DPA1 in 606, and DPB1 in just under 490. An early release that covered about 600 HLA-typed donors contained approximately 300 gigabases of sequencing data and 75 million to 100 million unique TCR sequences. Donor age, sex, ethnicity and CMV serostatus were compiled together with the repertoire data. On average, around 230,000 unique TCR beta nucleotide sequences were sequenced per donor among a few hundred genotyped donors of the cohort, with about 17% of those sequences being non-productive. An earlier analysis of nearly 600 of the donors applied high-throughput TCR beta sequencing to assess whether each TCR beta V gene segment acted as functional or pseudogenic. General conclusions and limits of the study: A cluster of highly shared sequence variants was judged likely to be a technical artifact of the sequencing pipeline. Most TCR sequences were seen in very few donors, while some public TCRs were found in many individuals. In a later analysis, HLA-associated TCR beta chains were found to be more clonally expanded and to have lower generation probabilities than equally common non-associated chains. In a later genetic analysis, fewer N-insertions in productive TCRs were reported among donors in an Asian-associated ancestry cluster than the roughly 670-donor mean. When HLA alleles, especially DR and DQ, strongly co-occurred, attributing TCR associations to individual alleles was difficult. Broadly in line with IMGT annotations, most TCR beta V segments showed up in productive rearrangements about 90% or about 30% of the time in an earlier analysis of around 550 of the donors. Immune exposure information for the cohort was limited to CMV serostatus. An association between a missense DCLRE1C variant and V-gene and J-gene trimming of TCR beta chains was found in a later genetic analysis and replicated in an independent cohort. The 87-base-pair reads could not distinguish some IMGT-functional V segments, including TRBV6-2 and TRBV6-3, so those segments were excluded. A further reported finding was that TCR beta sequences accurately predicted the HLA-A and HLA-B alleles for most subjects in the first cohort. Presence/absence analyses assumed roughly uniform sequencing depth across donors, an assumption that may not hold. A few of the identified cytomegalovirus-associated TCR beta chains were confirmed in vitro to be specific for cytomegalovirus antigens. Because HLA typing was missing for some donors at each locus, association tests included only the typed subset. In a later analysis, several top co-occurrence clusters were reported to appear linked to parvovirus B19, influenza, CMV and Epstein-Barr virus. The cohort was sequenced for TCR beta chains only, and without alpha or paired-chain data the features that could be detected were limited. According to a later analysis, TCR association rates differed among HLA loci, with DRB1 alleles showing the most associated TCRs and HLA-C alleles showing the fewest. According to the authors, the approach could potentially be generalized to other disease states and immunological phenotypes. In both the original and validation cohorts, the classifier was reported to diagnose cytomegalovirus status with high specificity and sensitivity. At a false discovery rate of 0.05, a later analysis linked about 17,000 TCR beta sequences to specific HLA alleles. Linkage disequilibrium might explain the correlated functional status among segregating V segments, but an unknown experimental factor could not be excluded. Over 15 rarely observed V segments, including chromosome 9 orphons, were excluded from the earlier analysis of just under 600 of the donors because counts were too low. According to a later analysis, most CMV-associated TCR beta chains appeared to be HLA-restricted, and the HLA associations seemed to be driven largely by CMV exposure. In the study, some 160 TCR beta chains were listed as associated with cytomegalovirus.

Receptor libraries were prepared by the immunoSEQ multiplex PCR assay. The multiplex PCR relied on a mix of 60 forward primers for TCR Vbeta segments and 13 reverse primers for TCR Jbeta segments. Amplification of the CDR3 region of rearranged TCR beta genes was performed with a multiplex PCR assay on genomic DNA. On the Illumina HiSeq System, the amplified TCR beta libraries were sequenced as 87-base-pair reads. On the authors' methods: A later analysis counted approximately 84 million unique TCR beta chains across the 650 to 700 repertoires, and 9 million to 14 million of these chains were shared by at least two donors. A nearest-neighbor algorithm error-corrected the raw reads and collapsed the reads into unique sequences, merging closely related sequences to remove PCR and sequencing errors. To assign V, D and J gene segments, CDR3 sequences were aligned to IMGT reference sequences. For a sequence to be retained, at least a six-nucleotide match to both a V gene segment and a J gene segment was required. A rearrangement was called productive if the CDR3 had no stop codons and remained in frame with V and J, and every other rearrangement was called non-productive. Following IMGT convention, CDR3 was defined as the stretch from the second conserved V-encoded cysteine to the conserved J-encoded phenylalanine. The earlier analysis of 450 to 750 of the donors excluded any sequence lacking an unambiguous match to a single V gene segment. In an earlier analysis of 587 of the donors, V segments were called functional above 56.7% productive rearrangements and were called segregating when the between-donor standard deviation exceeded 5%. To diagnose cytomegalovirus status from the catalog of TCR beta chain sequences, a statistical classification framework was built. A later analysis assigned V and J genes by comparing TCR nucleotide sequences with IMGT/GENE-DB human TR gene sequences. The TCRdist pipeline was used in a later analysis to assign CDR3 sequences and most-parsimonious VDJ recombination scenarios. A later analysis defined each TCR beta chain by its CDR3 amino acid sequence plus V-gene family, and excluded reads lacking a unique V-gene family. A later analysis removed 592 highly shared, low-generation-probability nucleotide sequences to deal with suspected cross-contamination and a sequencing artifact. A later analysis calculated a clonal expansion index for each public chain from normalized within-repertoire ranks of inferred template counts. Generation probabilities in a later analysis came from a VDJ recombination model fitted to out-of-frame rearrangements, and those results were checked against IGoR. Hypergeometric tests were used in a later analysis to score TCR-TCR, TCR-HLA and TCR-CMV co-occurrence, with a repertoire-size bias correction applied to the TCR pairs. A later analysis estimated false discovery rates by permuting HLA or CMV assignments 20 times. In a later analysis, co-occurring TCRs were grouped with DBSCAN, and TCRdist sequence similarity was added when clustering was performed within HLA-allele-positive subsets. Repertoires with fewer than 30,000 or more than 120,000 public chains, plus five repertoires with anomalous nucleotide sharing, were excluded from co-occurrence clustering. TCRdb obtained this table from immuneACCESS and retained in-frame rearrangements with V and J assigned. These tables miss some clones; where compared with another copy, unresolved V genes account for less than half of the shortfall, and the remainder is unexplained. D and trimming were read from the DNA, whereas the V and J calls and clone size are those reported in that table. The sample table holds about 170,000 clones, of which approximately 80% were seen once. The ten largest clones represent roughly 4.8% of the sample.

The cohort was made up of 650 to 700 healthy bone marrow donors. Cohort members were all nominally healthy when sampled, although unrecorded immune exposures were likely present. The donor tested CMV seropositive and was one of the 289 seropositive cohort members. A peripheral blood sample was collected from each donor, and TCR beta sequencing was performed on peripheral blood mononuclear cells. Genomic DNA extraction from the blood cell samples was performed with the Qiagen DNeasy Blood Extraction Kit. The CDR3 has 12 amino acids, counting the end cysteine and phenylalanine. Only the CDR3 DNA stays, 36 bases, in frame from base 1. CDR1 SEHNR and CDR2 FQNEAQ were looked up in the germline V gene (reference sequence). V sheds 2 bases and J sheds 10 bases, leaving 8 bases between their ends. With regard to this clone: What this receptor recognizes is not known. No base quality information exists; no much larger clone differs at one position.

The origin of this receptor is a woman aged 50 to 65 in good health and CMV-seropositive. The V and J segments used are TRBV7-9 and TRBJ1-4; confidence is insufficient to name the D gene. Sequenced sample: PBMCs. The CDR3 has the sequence CASSLRSGKLFF. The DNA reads TGTGCCAGCAGCTTACGGTCGGGAAAACTGTTTTTT.